This T cell receptor beta chain was documented in a study of shared clonotypes between healthy human individuals. Background on the study: The study drew on a couple of women and a few men aged 18 to 49 as donors.

General study findings and limits: Clonotype sharing among donors was thought likely to change with sequencing depth.

In the case of this clone: As yet, its antigen is unknown.

V dropped 2 bases and J dropped 3 bases, with 14 bases sitting between them. Germline loops: CDR1 SGHRS, CDR2 YFSETQ. There are 15 residues in the CDR3. Sequenced by immunoSEQ multiplex PCR; TCRdb stores in-frame clones only, minus some. The table lists about 1 million clones, around 74% of them singletons, with approximately 1.5% in the top ten. The study separated CD4+ cells into CD45RA+ naive and CD45RA-negative memory subsets. The TCR was taken from a man younger than 30 in good health. The specimen sequenced was memory CD4+ T cells sorted from blood. Subset specified: CD45RA-negative fraction. This chain uses TRBV5-1 with TRBJ1-1; D not resolved. The CDR3 sequence: CASSFFPSRDTEAFF. The CDR3 DNA follows: TGCGCCAGCAGCTTTTTTCCCTCAAGGGACACTGAAGCTTTCTTT.